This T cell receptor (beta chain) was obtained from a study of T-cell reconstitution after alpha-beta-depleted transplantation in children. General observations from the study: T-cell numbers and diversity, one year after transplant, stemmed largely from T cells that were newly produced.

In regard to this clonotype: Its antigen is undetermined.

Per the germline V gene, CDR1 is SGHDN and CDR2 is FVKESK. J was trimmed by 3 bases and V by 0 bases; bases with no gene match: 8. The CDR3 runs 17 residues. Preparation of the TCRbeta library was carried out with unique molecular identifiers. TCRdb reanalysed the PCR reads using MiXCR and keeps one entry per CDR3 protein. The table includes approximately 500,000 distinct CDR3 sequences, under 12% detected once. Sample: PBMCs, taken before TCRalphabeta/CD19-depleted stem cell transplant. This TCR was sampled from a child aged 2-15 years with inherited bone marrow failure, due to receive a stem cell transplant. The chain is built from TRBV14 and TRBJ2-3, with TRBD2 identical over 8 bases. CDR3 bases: TGTGCCAGCAGCCAAGATGGCGGGAGGTTTGTGACAGATACGCAGTATTTT. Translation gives CASSQDGGRFVTDTQYF.